Following are 20 T cell receptor beta chains from one sample sequenced in a study of T cells after somatic rescue of genetic block (dated by TCRdb to between 2020 and 2021). Library method: the immunoSEQ multiplex PCR assay. What TCRdb holds here is the immuneACCESS table cut down to in-frame rearrangements. Part of the clones is not present; checked against another copy, under half of the missing clones reflect an unresolved V gene, and the others are unexplained. For this sample there are under 150,000 clones; 75% to 95% appear just once. The ten largest account for approximately 1.5% of the sample. The material sequenced was peripheral blood mononuclear cells (PBMCs). The receptor set was obtained from a woman between 18 and 29 years old.

V gene TRBV5-1 combines with J gene TRBJ2-3; 9 bases map to TRBD1. The CDR3 has 17 amino acids. Trimming cost V 5 bases and J 6 bases; bases outside gene matches: 16. Germline-derived CDR1 and CDR2 are SGHRS and YFSETQ. CDR3 sequence reads: CASRGLTGGPISDTQYF. For the CDR3, the DNA is TGCGCCAGCAGAGGCCTAACAGGGGGCCCTATATCGGATACGCAGTATTTT.

The table lists this clone with a count of one. The chain carries TRBV4-3 and TRBJ1-1; D uncertain. This CDR3 spans 14 amino acids. V dropped 1 base and J dropped 3 bases, with 9 bases sitting between them. Germline assignment: CDR1 LGHNA and CDR2 YSLEER. The CDR3 spells CASSQGHSDTEAFF. Written as DNA, the CDR3 is TGCGCCAGCAGCCAAGGACACTCGGACACTGAAGCTTTCTTT.

The J gene is TRBJ2-7, the V gene TRBV2, with D unresolved. Germline loops: CDR1 SNHLY, CDR2 FYNNEI. V lost 8 bases and J lost 0, with 5 bases in between. The CDR3 runs to 11 residues. This CDR3 is CASGGSYEQYF. Written as DNA, the CDR3 is TGTGCCAGCGGTGGCTCCTACGAGCAGTACTTC.

The chain couples TRBV9 to TRBJ1-6; D is ambiguous. Germline V gene data show CDR1 as SGDLS and CDR2 as YYNGEE. V lost 4 bases and J 2 bases, leaving 10 bases between the germline ends. The length of the CDR3 is 15 residues. The CDR3 loop reads CASSPRLTYNSPLHF. DNA of the CDR3: TGTGCCAGCAGCCCCAGGCTGACCTATAATTCACCCCTCCACTTT.

CDR3 coding DNA: TGTGCCAGCAGTTACTCGATTCCCCGGGGTGGCTACACCTTC. Translation: CASSYSIPRGGYTF. The V call is TRBV6-5, the J call TRBJ1-2, with D unclear. This CDR3 comprises 14 residues. In germline, CDR1 is MNHEY, CDR2 SVGAGI. V was shortened by 0 bases and J by 7 bases, with 12 bases between the two germline ends.

This clone was seen more than once but under ten times. The chain has TRBV2 and TRBJ1-1; D is unresolved. Trimming left V 5 bases short and J 3 bases short, with 4 bases between. The CDR3 is 11 residues long. Germline V lookup: CDR1 SNHLY, CDR2 FYNNEI. CDR3 region: CASSKYTEAFF. In DNA, the CDR3 is TGTGCCAGCAGTAAATACACTGAAGCTTTCTTT.

The gene calls are TRBV4-2 and TRBJ1-2; perhaps TRBD1 as D (5 bases). The CDR3 length is 15 residues. Trimming took 0 bases from V and 7 from J, leaving 15 bases between them. Germline V gene data show CDR1 as LGHNA and CDR2 as YNFKEQ. In nucleotides, the CDR3 is TGTGCCAGCAGCCAAGAGGGCAGGGCCCCCGGTGGCTACACCTTC. It codes for CASSQEGRAPGGYTF.

The chain carries TRBV19 and TRBJ1-1, with no clear D. Germline values: CDR1 LNHDA, CDR2 SQIVND (reference sequence). The CDR3 is 14 residues long. V dropped 5 bases and J dropped 1 base, with 11 bases sitting between them. Here the CDR3 DNA reads TGTGCCAGTAGTTGGTGGGAACGGAACACTGAAGCTTTCTTT. Its protein product is CASSWWERNTEAFF.

The J gene is TRBJ2-3, the V gene TRBV7-8; 7 positions agree with TRBD2. The V segment lost 1 base and the J segment 0 bases; nucleotides outside the gene matches: 4. Looked up from germline, CDR1 is SGHVS and CDR2 is FQNEAQ. The CDR3 sequence is 16 residues long. The CDR3 loop is CASSLGGLVSTDTQYF. The CDR3 DNA sequence: TGTGCCAGCAGCTTAGGAGGACTAGTGAGCACAGATACGCAGTATTTT.

The chain uses TRBV28 and TRBJ2-1; 8 bases map to TRBD2. The germline V gene has CDR1 MDHEN and CDR2 SYDVKM. V was clipped by 0 bases and J by 0 bases; unmatched bases: 1. The length of the CDR3 is 16 residues. The CDR3 DNA reads TGTGCCAGCAGTTTATGGGGGACTAGCTCCTACAATGAGCAGTTCTTC. This encodes CASSLWGTSSYNEQFF. Drawing the rest from reference TRBV28 and TRBJ2-1, the complete variable domain is DVKVTQSSRYLVKRTGEKVFLECVQDMDHENMFWYRQDPGLGLRLIYFSYDVKMKEKGDIPEGYSVSREKKERFSLILESASTNQTSMYLCASSLWGTSSYNEQFFGPGTRLTVL.

The chain uses TRBV15 and TRBJ2-7; the D gene could be TRBD1 or TRBD2 (6 bases each). The germline V gene encodes CDR1 LNHNV and CDR2 YYDKDF (reference sequence). V lost 1 base and J 8 bases, leaving 18 bases between the germline ends. The CDR3 is 15 amino acids. In nucleotides, the CDR3 is TGTGCCACCAGCAGAGCAGGCGCCCGGGGGCTTAAGCAGTACTTC. As protein: CATSRAGARGLKQYF.

V usage is TRBV30 and J usage is TRBJ1-6, with 7 bases aligning to TRBD1. This CDR3 is 16 amino acids long. CDR1 is GTSNPN, CDR2 SVGIG, per germline (reference sequence). V shed 3 bases and J 9 bases; nucleotides not matched to a gene: 14. The CDR3 DNA sequence: TGTGCCTGGAGCCCCCATTCAGGGGGGCTAGGTTCACCCCTCCACTTT. It is translated as CAWSPHSGGLGSPLHF. Complete variable domain (other parts from reference TRBV30 and TRBJ1-6): SQTIHQWPATLVQPVGSPLSLECTVEGTSNPNLYWYRQAAGRGLQLLFYSVGIGQISSEVPQNLSASRPQDRQFILSSKKLLLSDSGFYLCAWSPHSGGLGSPLHFGNGTRLTVT.

The chain carries TRBV11-3 and TRBJ2-1; D possibly corresponds to TRBD2 (6 bases). The V and J ends lost 5 bases and 0 bases respectively, with 11 bases between them. CDR1 SGHNT and CDR2 YENEEA come from the germline V gene. This CDR3 has 15 residues. CDR3 nucleotides: TGTGCCAGCAGCCCGGATAGCGGCTCCTACAATGAGCAGTTCTTC. This translates into CASSPDSGSYNEQFF.

The chain carries TRBV4-2 and TRBJ1-5, with 7 bases fitting TRBD1. Germline V CDR1 and CDR2: LGHNA, YNFKEQ. The V gene end was trimmed by 1 base and the J gene end by 7 bases; junction bases not matched to a gene: 16. There are 18 residues in the CDR3. The DNA of the CDR3 is TGTGCCAGCAGCCAAGCCTCCGGGGACAGCTTCTCTGGGCAGCCCCAGCATTTT. Translating it yields CASSQASGDSFSGQPQHF.

The chain employs TRBV5-8 and TRBJ1-3; TRBD1 is a possible D gene (5 bases). V dropped 4 bases and J dropped 4 bases, with 15 bases sitting between them. CDR1 is SGHTS and CDR2 is YDEGEE in the germline V gene. This CDR3 is built from 15 residues. The CDR3 DNA is TGTGCCAGCAGCCTATCCGGGACGGGAGGAAACACCATATATTTT. Its translation: CASSLSGTGGNTIYF.

The J gene is TRBJ1-1, the V gene TRBV5-1; TRBD1 is a possible D gene (5 bases). Germline V gene data show CDR1 as SGHRS and CDR2 as YFSETQ. The CDR3 is 14 amino acids. V was shortened by 9 bases and J by 0 bases, with 15 bases between the two germline ends. The CDR3 reads CATKTGFMNTEAFF. Written as DNA, the CDR3 is TGCGCCACCAAAACAGGTTTCATGAACACTGAAGCTTTCTTT.

Of note for this clone: Other DNA sequences in the sample encode the same CDR3. The V gene is TRBV15, the J gene TRBJ2-7; D possibly corresponds to TRBD1 (6 bases). Per germline, CDR1 LNHNV and CDR2 YYDKDF (reference sequence). Trimming pared 0 bases from V and 6 bases from J, leaving 12 bases between. The CDR3 is 14 residues long. The CDR3 protein is CATSRDPGQFEQYF. The CDR3 DNA reads as TGTGCCACCAGCAGAGATCCCGGACAGTTCGAGCAGTACTTC.

The chain carries TRBV11-3 and TRBJ1-1; tentative D call: TRBD1 (5 bases). Per the germline V gene, CDR1 is SGHNT and CDR2 is YENEEA. The CDR3 is 15 amino acids. The V end was cut by 5 bases, the J end by 0 bases, with 13 bases between. The CDR3 coding sequence is TGTGCCAGCAGCGCGAGACAGATACTGAACACTGAAGCTTTCTTT. Its translation is CASSARQILNTEAFF.

The chain joins TRBV5-1 to TRBJ2-7; D is possibly TRBD2 (6 bases). Germline V gene sequence: CDR1 SGHRS, CDR2 YFSETQ. CDR3 length equals 15 residues. V was cut by 4 bases and J by 0 bases, with 14 bases left in between. This CDR3 reads CASSPGLSSSYEQYF. The CDR3 DNA is TGCGCCAGCAGCCCGGGACTTTCAAGCTCCTACGAGCAGTACTTC.

This rearrangement joins TRBV14 to TRBJ2-1, with D perhaps TRBD1 (6 bases). Germline CDR1 is SGHDN and CDR2 is FVKESK. V shed 9 bases and J shed 1 base, with 28 bases lying between them. The CDR3 runs 19 residues. CDR3 DNA: TGTGCCAGAAGCATCCCCGCACCCCAACAGGGCCATTCCTACAATGAGCAGTTCTTC. Amino acids: CARSIPAPQQGHSYNEQFF. Full variable domain (rest looked up from reference TRBV14 and TRBJ2-1): EAGVTQFPSHSVIEKGQTVTLRCDPISGHDNLYWYRRVMGKEIKFLLHFVKESKQDESGMPNNRFLAERTGGTYSTLKVQPAELEDSGVYFCARSIPAPQQGHSYNEQFFGPGTRLTVL.